The 32 T cell receptor beta chains listed next were all sequenced from one sample in a study of PD-L1 blockade in urothelial cancer. Sequencing was performed with immunoSEQ multiplex PCR; in TCRdb, only in-frame clones are kept and a portion is missing. The sample carries 30,000 to 45,000 clones, 84% recorded once. The sample's time point: peripheral blood 6 weeks after treatment start. Sequencing was performed on PBMCs, taken around atezolizumab (anti-PD-L1) treatment. The receptors stem from a middle-aged man with urothelial cancer.

The rearrangement links TRBV19 to TRBJ1-1, with 7 bases fitting TRBD1. V dropped 5 bases and J dropped 7; count of bases not matched to a gene: 4. The CDR3 sequence is 12 residues long. CDR1 is LNHDA, CDR2 SQIVND, per germline (reference sequence). CDR3 in amino acids: CASSVGTVEAFF. CDR3 bases: TGTGCCAGTAGTGTCGGGACAGTTGAAGCTTTCTTT.

The V gene is TRBV25-1, the J gene TRBJ2-1; tentative D call: TRBD1 (6 bases). V lost 5 bases and J lost 0, with 11 bases in between. CDR3 size: 15 residues. Germline CDR1 reads MGHDK; CDR2 reads SYGVNS. CDR3 DNA sequence: TGTGCCAGCAGTCCAACAGGGAGCTCCTACAATGAGCAGTTCTTC. It encodes CASSPTGSSYNEQFF.

The chain uses TRBV4-2 and TRBJ2-5; D is possibly TRBD2 (6 bases). The ends were cut back, 1 base at V and 5 bases at J, with 17 bases in the middle. The CDR3 spans 16 residues. Germline CDR1 reads LGHNA; CDR2 reads YNFKEQ. The CDR3 loop reads CASSQAGTGERETQYF. CDR3 DNA sequence: TGTGCCAGCAGCCAAGCCGGAACGGGAGAACGGGAGACCCAGTACTTC.

V and J are TRBV27 and TRBJ2-3, with D possibly being TRBD1 (6 bases). CDR3 size: 15 residues. V lost 4 bases to trimming and J lost 5 bases, with 16 bases between them. CDR1 is MNHEY, CDR2 SMNVEV, per germline (reference sequence). The CDR3 spells CASSSEGVRGDTQYF. Here the CDR3 DNA reads TGTGCCAGCAGTTCCGAGGGGGTTCGTGGAGATACGCAGTATTTT.

The chain employs TRBV28 and TRBJ2-1, with 11 bases that match TRBD2. CDR3 length: 17 amino acids. Germline-derived CDR1 and CDR2 are MDHEN and SYDVKM. V lost 8 bases and J lost 9; bases outside the gene matches: 18. In DNA form, the CDR3 reads TGTGCCAGCCCCCCCGCGGCACTAGCGGGAGTTGTGCGTGAGCAGTTCTTC. Translating it yields CASPPAALAGVVREQFF.

The genes are TRBV9 and TRBJ2-1, with D maybe TRBD2 (5 bases). This CDR3 has 15 amino acids. CDR1 and CDR2 (germline): SGDLS, YYNGEE. V was clipped by 3 bases and J by 6 bases, with 16 bases between them. CDR3 sequence reads: CASSGGLGDGNEQFF. CDR3 coding DNA: TGTGCCAGCAGCGGAGGACTGGGAGACGGCAATGAGCAGTTCTTC. Full variable domain (rest looked up from reference TRBV9 and TRBJ2-1): DSGVTQTPKHLITATGQRVTLRCSPRSGDLSVYWYQQSLDQGLQFLIQYYNGEERAKGNILERFSAQQFPDLHSELNLSSLELGDSALYFCASSGGLGDGNEQFFGPGTRLTVL.

This chain's CDR3 is CASSPTENNEQFF. CDR3 DNA sequence: TGTGCCAGCAGCCCGACTGAGAACAATGAGCAGTTCTTC. V and J are TRBV11-2 and TRBJ2-1, with unresolved D. The ends were cut back, 5 bases at V and 5 bases at J, with 10 bases in the middle. This CDR3 has 13 residues. Germline V gene data show CDR1 as SGHAT and CDR2 as FQNNGV.

In the case of this clone: Other DNA sequences from this sample encode an identical CDR3 as well. The V and J genes are TRBV6-5 and TRBJ2-3; TRBD1 agrees at 7 bases. J was trimmed by 4 bases and V by 6 bases; bases with no gene match: 7. Germline V gene data show CDR1 as MNHEY and CDR2 as SVGAGI. CDR3 length: 14 residues. The CDR3 reads CASSQGDRPDTQYF. DNA for the CDR3: TGTGCCAGCAGCCAGGGGGATAGGCCAGATACGCAGTATTTT.

The V gene is TRBV11-3, the J gene TRBJ1-1, with a weak D call TRBD1 (6 bases). CDR1 and CDR2 from the germline V gene are SGHNT and YENEEA. V lost 5 bases and J 5 bases, leaving 12 bases between the germline ends. The CDR3 is made up of 13 amino acids. CDR3: CASSAGQRTEAFF. CDR3 DNA: TGTGCCAGCAGCGCTGGACAGAGGACTGAAGCTTTCTTT. The full variable domain, with the rest looked up from reference TRBV11-3 and TRBJ1-1, is EAGVVQSPRYKIIEKKQPVAFWCNPISGHNTLYWYLQNLGQGPELLIRYENEEAVDDSQLPKDRFSAERLKGVDSTLKIQPAELGDSAVYLCASSAGQRTEAFFGQGTRLTVV.

The chain joins TRBV2 to TRBJ2-4; possible D gene TRBD2, 7 bases. CDR1 SNHLY and CDR2 FYNNEI come from the germline V gene. The V gene lost 6 bases and the J gene lost 3 bases, with 15 bases spanning the gap. The CDR3 spans 15 residues. CDR3 sequence reads: CASSHQGGVKNIQYF. In DNA, the CDR3 is TGTGCCAGCAGCCACCAAGGGGGGGTCAAAAACATTCAGTACTTC. Drawing the rest from reference TRBV2 and TRBJ2-4, the complete variable domain is EPEVTQTPSHQVTQMGQEVILRCVPISNHLYFYWYRQILGQKVEFLVSFYNNEISEKSEIFDDQFSVERPDGSNFTLKIRSTKLEDSAMYFCASSHQGGVKNIQYFGAGTRLSVL.

This rearrangement joins TRBV7-3 to TRBJ2-3, with a tentative D call TRBD2 (6 bases). V was clipped by 4 bases and J by 6 bases, with 17 bases between them. Looked up from germline, CDR1 is SGHTA and CDR2 is FQGTGA. The CDR3 covers 15 residues. The CDR3 region has the DNA TGTGCCAGCAGCTCCCGGAGAGCGGGTATGGATACGCAGTATTTT. Protein: CASSSRRAGMDTQYF.

The chain employs TRBV6-5 and TRBJ2-7; 10 nucleotides align to TRBD1. The J segment lost 1 base and the V segment lost 6 bases, leaving 6 bases of the junction unmatched. This CDR3 has 15 residues. In germline, CDR1 is MNHEY, CDR2 SVGAGI. Here the CDR3 DNA reads TGTGCCAGCAGACGGGGACAGGGGTTGTCCTACGAGCAGTACTTC. It is translated as CASRRGQGLSYEQYF.

The chain employs TRBV2 and TRBJ1-2; 7 bases are shared with TRBD1. The CDR3 runs 13 residues. The germline V gene has CDR1 SNHLY and CDR2 FYNNEI. The J segment lost 8 bases and the V segment lost 5 bases, leaving 8 bases of the junction unmatched. This CDR3 is CASSYRQGDGYTF. The CDR3 bases are TGTGCCAGCAGTTACCGACAGGGTGACGGCTACACCTTC.

This chain uses TRBV2 with TRBJ1-5; perhaps TRBD1 as D (5 bases). The ends were cut back, 7 bases at V and 9 bases at J, with 16 bases in the middle. This CDR3 spans 13 amino acids. CDR1 is SNHLY and CDR2 is FYNNEI in the germline V gene. For the CDR3, the DNA is TGTGCCAGCAATGAGGGGCGCGGATGGCCCCAGCATTTT. Protein product: CASNEGRGWPQHF.

In its sample, this clone was seen once. This chain joins TRBV4-2 and TRBJ2-5; the D gene is possibly TRBD2 (5 bases). The J call may be incorrect, as the DNA end agrees better with TRBJ2-7. The CDR3 has 17 amino acids. CDR1 is LGHNA, CDR2 YNFKEQ, per germline. The CDR3: CASSQVIRGRGTYEQYF. DNA for the CDR3: TGTGCCAGCAGCCAAGTCATTCGTGGGAGAGGAACCTACGAGCAGTACTTC.

This chain connects TRBV4-1 to TRBJ1-2; D is perhaps TRBD1 (6 bases). The CDR3 has 12 residues. V lost 6 bases, J lost 6 bases, and 11 bases lay in between. Germline V CDR1 and CDR2: MGHRA, YSYEKL. CDR3 bases: TGCGCCAGCAGGACGGACAGCAATGGCTACACCTTC. It yields the protein CASRTDSNGYTF.

The chain employs TRBV5-1 and TRBJ1-3, with D possibly being TRBD1 (6 bases). The CDR3 loop spans 15 amino acids. With 4 bases removed from V and 2 bases from J, the gap between germline ends came to 13 bases. Germline loops: CDR1 SGHRS, CDR2 YFSETQ. The CDR3 DNA is TGCGCCAGCAGCCCCAGAGCAGGGGCTGGAAACACCATATATTTT. Its translation: CASSPRAGAGNTIYF. Complete variable domain (other parts from reference TRBV5-1 and TRBJ1-3): KAGVTQTPRYLIKTRGQQVTLSCSPISGHRSVSWYQQTPGQGLQFLFEYFSETQRNKGNFPGRFSGRQFSNSRSEMNVSTLELGDSALYLCASSPRAGAGNTIYFGEGSWLTVV.

This sequence joins TRBV28 and TRBJ1-1, with D possibly TRBD1 on 5 matching bases. There are 13 residues in the CDR3. Germline assignment: CDR1 MDHEN and CDR2 SYDVKM. V lost 11 bases and J lost 4, with 17 bases in between. CDR3 DNA sequence: TGTGCCGTCGGGAGGGGACGCGGCACTGAAGCTTTCTTT. Its translation is CAVGRGRGTEAFF.

The rearrangement joins TRBV19 to TRBJ2-7; TRBD1 agrees at 12 bases. The length of the CDR3 is 13 residues. V was clipped by 9 bases and J by 5 bases; unmatched bases: 5. Germline CDR1 is LNHDA and CDR2 is SQIVND (reference sequence). DNA for the CDR3: TGTGCCAGCCGGGGGACAGGGGGCCACGAGCAGTACTTC. Its translation: CASRGTGGHEQYF.

The chain combines TRBV19 with TRBJ1-5; D not resolved. The CDR3 covers 13 residues. The V and J ends lost 4 bases and 5 bases respectively, with 9 bases between them. CDR1 is LNHDA and CDR2 is SQIVND in the germline V gene (reference sequence). CDR3 protein: CASSTGAHQPQHF. CDR3 nucleotides: TGTGCCAGTAGTACCGGAGCGCATCAGCCCCAGCATTTT.

The chain links TRBV7-2 to TRBJ2-5; 8 nucleotides line up with TRBD1. Germline V gives CDR1 SGHTA, CDR2 FQGNSA. The CDR3 spans 14 residues. V dropped 4 bases and J dropped 2; count of bases not matched to a gene: 3. CDR3 nucleotides: TGTGCCAGCAGCTGGACAGGGAAACAAGAGACCCAGTACTTC. As protein: CASSWTGKQETQYF.

The CDR3 protein is CASSLGTRTTGELFF. Here the CDR3 DNA reads TGTGCCAGCAGCTTGGGGACTAGAACAACCGGGGAGCTGTTTTTT. This chain uses TRBV5-6 with TRBJ2-2; 7 nucleotides agree with TRBD2. Germline V gene lookup returns CDR1 SGHDT and CDR2 YYEEEE. Unmatched junction bases numbered 4, after V lost 0 bases and J lost 5 bases. CDR3 size: 15 residues.

The genes are TRBV5-1 and TRBJ2-7; D remains ambiguous. Trimming pared 0 bases from V and 7 bases from J, leaving 14 bases between. Germline lookup yields CDR1 SGHRS and CDR2 YFSETQ. The CDR3 contains 14 residues. The CDR3 region has the DNA TGCGCCAGCAGCTTGGACTCCCGCGTGTGGGAGCAGTACTTC. Translated, it gives CASSLDSRVWEQYF.

The chain recombines TRBV19 with TRBJ2-2, with a weak D call TRBD1 (5 bases). Between the trimmed V and J ends, which lost 4 bases and 4 bases, there was a span of 10 bases. Germline-derived CDR1 and CDR2 are LNHDA and SQIVND (reference sequence). CDR3 size: 14 residues. CDR3 sequence: CASSSPGFTGELFF. As DNA, the CDR3 is TGTGCCAGTAGTAGCCCAGGGTTCACCGGGGAGCTGTTTTTT.

The chain employs TRBV7-2 and TRBJ1-3; no definite D call. This CDR3 is built from 13 residues. Germline CDR1 and CDR2: SGHTA and FQGNSA. V was cut by 5 bases and J by 0 bases, with 5 bases left in between. CDR3 sequence (DNA): TGTGCCAGCAGCCCATCCTCTGGAAACACCATATATTTT. This sequence encodes CASSPSSGNTIYF.

This rearrangement joins TRBV11-3 to TRBJ2-2; D gene uncertain. Germline V gene sequence: CDR1 SGHNT, CDR2 YENEEA. Trimming removed 1 base at V and 7 bases at J, with 4 bases between. This CDR3 region has 12 residues. This CDR3 reads CASSLGDGELFF. In DNA form, the CDR3 reads TGTGCCAGCAGCTTAGGAGACGGGGAGCTGTTTTTT.

This clone has more than one count but fewer than ten. The CDR3 nucleotides are TGTGCCAGCAGCCCCGGACAGAGCTATGGCTACACCTTC. Translated: CASSPGQSYGYTF. The chain has TRBV5-4 and TRBJ1-2, with a possible D match to TRBD1 (6 bases). V lost 4 bases, J lost 4 bases, and 11 bases lay in between. The CDR3 is made up of 13 amino acids. From germline, CDR1 is SGHNT and CDR2 YYREEE (reference sequence).

In this sample, this clone turned up a few times. The chain links TRBV7-9 to TRBJ1-2, with a tentative D call TRBD1 (5 bases). The CDR3 runs 15 residues. CDR1 is SEHNR, CDR2 FQNEAQ, per germline (reference sequence). Between the trimmed V and J ends, which lost 8 bases and 8 bases, there was a span of 24 bases. This CDR3 is CASQGTGGRRKGYTF. The CDR3 DNA reads TGTGCCAGCCAGGGTACGGGTGGCCGGCGTAAAGGCTACACCTTC.

The J gene is TRBJ1-2, the V gene TRBV19; TRBD1 aligns across 9 bases. The CDR3 contains 15 residues. J was trimmed by 7 bases and V by 5 bases; bases with no gene match: 11. Germline CDR1 reads LNHDA; CDR2 reads SQIVND (reference sequence). CDR3 DNA: TGTGCCAGTAGTCCCCGGGACAGGGTTTCTGTTGGCTACACCTTC. Residues: CASSPRDRVSVGYTF. Using reference TRBV19 and TRBJ1-2 for the parts outside the CDR3, the full variable domain is DGGITQSPKYLFRKEGQNVTLSCEQNLNHDAMYWYRQDPGQGLRLIYYSQIVNDFQKGDIAEGYSVSREKKESFPLTVTSAQKNPTAFYLCASSPRDRVSVGYTFGSGTRLTVV.

The gene calls are TRBV4-2 and TRBJ1-1, with D tentatively TRBD1 (6 bases). Between the trimmed V and J ends, which lost 0 bases and 6 bases, there was a span of 8 bases. The CDR3 totals 13 residues. The germline CDR1 and CDR2 sequences are LGHNA and YNFKEQ. CDR3 loop: CASSQEEGAEAFF. CDR3 in DNA: TGTGCCAGCAGCCAAGAAGAGGGGGCTGAAGCTTTCTTT.

Only one count was recorded for this clone. The V and J genes are TRBV9 and TRBJ1-3; D is perhaps TRBD1 (6 bases). Germline CDR1 reads SGDLS; CDR2 reads YYNGEE. CDR3 length: 14 amino acids. V was cut by 4 bases and J by 7 bases, with 15 bases left in between. Here the CDR3 reads CASSRTVDMNTIYF. The CDR3, as DNA: TGTGCCAGCAGCCGGACAGTGGACATGAACACCATATATTTT.

This chain links TRBV5-1 with TRBJ1-1; 12 bases fit TRBD1. Germline V lookup: CDR1 SGHRS, CDR2 YFSETQ. This CDR3 is built from 16 residues. V trimming: 2 bases; J trimming: 3 bases; junction bases outside the gene matches: 5. The CDR3 nucleotides are TGCGCCAGCAGCTTAGGGACAGGGGGCGCATACACTGAAGCTTTCTTT. It encodes CASSLGTGGAYTEAFF.